The clone carrying this T cell receptor (beta chain) appeared a few times. Its antigen remains unknown. V was pared by 1 base and J by 0 bases, with 11 bases between. Germline assignment: CDR1 SGHRS and CDR2 YFSETQ. The CDR3 has 16 amino acids. Quantitative 5'-RACE with molecular barcodes generated TCR beta libraries. TCRdb recomputed calls from the 5' RACE reads with MiXCR, one row per CDR3 protein. Among around 450,000 distinct CDR3 sequences listed, about 24% were seen once. This sample is drawn from a study of CD8 T cells in ankylosing spondylitis. Study-wide findings and caveats: Earlier literature documents some of the motif variants in reactive arthritis synovial fluid and blood. A motif of several highly homologous TCR beta variants was seen as apparently characteristic of ankylosing spondylitis blood.

This receptor was identified in a male donor with ankylosing spondylitis. Sequencing was done on a sample of blood, either unsorted or a sorted T cell fraction (not recorded which). This chain links TRBV5-1 with TRBJ1-3; D gene uncertain. The CDR3 bases are TGCGCCAGCAGCTTGTCTGCAGTGGGCTCTGGAAACACCATATATTTT. Translated, it gives CASSLSAVGSGNTIYF.